These T cell receptor beta chains were read from a single sample in a study of blood T cells in healthy people across ages. TCRdb reprocessed the 5' RACE reads via MiXCR and lists one record per CDR3 protein. The repertoire consists of 1.5 million to 2 million distinct CDR3 sequences, with 28% occurring once and the leading ten covering approximately 7.7%. The sequencing input was blood. These receptors were obtained from a woman aged 25 to 45 in good health. CDR3s include the opening cysteine and the closing phenylalanine or tryptophan. The D gene is left open where the match is weak. Rows give clone size only sometimes, using once, few, many, or a class for an expanded clone.

CDR3,DNA,J,D,size,V,length
CASSQAQGATIESYTF,TGTGCCAGCAGCCAAGCTCAGGGGGCTACAATTGAAAGCTACACCTTC,TRBJ1-2,TRBD1,few,TRBV4-2,16
CASSYSSGLGTEAFF,TGTGCCAGCAGTTACTCGAGCGGTTTGGGCACTGAAGCTTTCTTT,TRBJ1-1,.,.,TRBV6-5,15
CASSDPGTGGGEQYF,TGTGCCAGCAGTGACCCCGGGACAGGGGGCGGCGAGCAGTACTTC,TRBJ2-7,TRBD1,.,TRBV6-2/TRBV6-3,15
CSARRFGADLNEKLFF,TGCAGTGCTAGAAGGTTCGGGGCAGATCTAAATGAAAAACTGTTTTTT,TRBJ1-4,.,.,TRBV20-1,16
CASSSDRALPYEQFF,TGTGCCAGCAGCTCAGACAGGGCCCTCCCCTACGAGCAGTTCTTC,TRBJ2-1,TRBD1,.,TRBV7-9,15
CASSLRLGGQSYEQYF,TGCGCCAGCAGCTTGAGGCTGGGGGGGCAATCGTACGAGCAGTACTTC,TRBJ2-7,.,few,TRBV5-1,16
CASSPAPSNEQFF,TGTGCCAGCTCACCAGCGCCGAGCAATGAGCAGTTCTTC,TRBJ2-1,.,many,TRBV18,13
CSCRDSYNSPLHF,TGCAGTTGTCGGGACAGCTATAATTCACCCCTCCACTTT,TRBJ1-6,TRBD1,.,TRBV20-1,13
CASSLARTGVEEQYF,TGCGCCAGCAGCTTGGCTCGGACAGGGGTTGAAGAGCAGTACTTC,TRBJ2-7,TRBD1,.,TRBV5-1,15
CSARGSSGSWNTGELFF,TGCAGTGCTAGAGGTTCTAGCGGGAGTTGGAACACCGGGGAGCTGTTTTTT,TRBJ2-2,TRBD2,.,TRBV20-1,17
CASNWTGDRLIPGANVLTF,TGTGCCAGTAACTGGACGGGGGACCGTCTCATCCCTGGGGCCAACGTCCTGACTTTC,TRBJ2-6,.,few,TRBV6-7,19
CATSDPAAGQGGGYTF,TGTGCCACCAGTGATCCCGCTGCGGGACAGGGGGGCGGCTACACCTTC,TRBJ1-2,TRBD1,.,TRBV24-1,16
CSAREGGLNTEAFF,TGCAGTGCTAGAGAGGGGGGGTTGAACACTGAAGCTTTCTTT,TRBJ1-1,.,.,TRBV20-1,14
CASSSELDTQYF,TGTGCCAGCAGCTCCGAGCTGGATACGCAGTATTTT,TRBJ2-3,.,.,TRBV5-4,12
CASSYAYRQGSGSPLHF,TGTGCCAGCAGTTACGCCTACCGACAGGGTTCGGGTTCACCCCTCCACTTT,TRBJ1-6,TRBD1,.,TRBV6-5,17
CSVRVLAVHEQYF,TGCAGCGTTAGAGTACTAGCAGTCCACGAGCAGTACTTC,TRBJ2-7,.,few,TRBV29-1,13
CASSAPDRVAYEQYF,TGCGCCAGCAGCGCACCCGACAGGGTTGCCTACGAGCAGTACTTC,TRBJ2-7,TRBD1,.,TRBV4-1,15
CAWSRDNRGYTF,TGTGCCTGGAGTCGCGACAACCGTGGCTACACCTTC,TRBJ1-2,.,.,TRBV30,12
CASRRRGDYNEQFF,TGTGCCAGCAGGAGAAGAGGAGATTACAATGAGCAGTTCTTC,TRBJ2-1,.,few,TRBV2,14
CASSRHSPRGDLSSYEQYF,TGTGCCAGCAGCCGGCATAGCCCCCGCGGGGATTTAAGCTCCTACGAGCAGTACTTC,TRBJ2-7,.,.,TRBV11-2,19
CASILQGGTEAFF,TGTGCCAGCATTTTACAGGGAGGCACTGAAGCTTTCTTT,TRBJ1-1,.,few,TRBV12-3/TRBV12-4,13
CATSSPPRGQAVEETQYF,TGTGCCACCAGCAGTCCCCCCAGGGGACAGGCAGTGGAGGAGACCCAGTACTTC,TRBJ2-5,TRBD1,many,TRBV15,18
CASRADRSYNEQFF,TGTGCCAGCAGGGCCGACAGGTCTTACAATGAGCAGTTCTTC,TRBJ2-1,.,.,TRBV2,14
CASRNSGSEAGVQFF,TGTGCCAGCAGGAACAGCGGGAGCGAAGCCGGAGTGCAGTTCTTC,TRBJ2-1,TRBD2,few,TRBV14,15
CASSHHLASGSYEQYF,TGTGCCAGCAGTCACCACCTTGCTAGCGGGAGCTACGAGCAGTACTTC,TRBJ2-7,TRBD2,.,TRBV9,16
CASSLDPNQNYEQYF,TGCGCCAGCAGCTTGGATCCCAACCAGAACTACGAGCAGTACTTC,TRBJ2-7,.,many,TRBV5-1,15
CSARGGLAETQYF,TGCAGTGCTAGAGGGGGACTAGCGGAGACCCAGTACTTC,TRBJ2-5,TRBD2,.,TRBV20-1,13
CASSQDGGLGETQYF,TGCGCCAGCAGCCAAGATGGCGGCCTGGGAGAGACCCAGTACTTC,TRBJ2-5,.,many,TRBV4-1,15
CAINPGGDYGYTF,TGTGCCATCAATCCGGGGGGAGACTATGGCTACACCTTC,TRBJ1-2,.,many,TRBV10-3,13
CASSLSIEESYGYTF,TGTGCCAGCAGCTTGAGCATTGAGGAATCGTATGGCTACACCTTC,TRBJ1-2,.,few,TRBV5-5,15
CASSQRQGPQGRYTF,TGCGCCAGCAGCCAAAGACAGGGCCCACAGGGGCGCTACACCTTC,TRBJ1-2,TRBD1,few,TRBV5-1,15
CSAAQGYNSPLHF,TGCAGTGCTGCACAGGGTTATAATTCACCCCTCCACTTT,TRBJ1-6,.,.,TRBV20-1,13
CSVSLAGASSYNEQFF,TGCAGCGTAAGTCTAGCGGGGGCGAGCTCCTACAATGAGCAGTTCTTC,TRBJ2-1,TRBD2,few,TRBV20-1,16
CASSSYGGGGDTQYF,TGTGCCAGCAGTTCGTACGGGGGAGGAGGAGATACGCAGTATTTT,TRBJ2-3,.,few,TRBV2,15
CASRTGLGGAPLHF,TGTGCCAGCCGGACGGGTCTTGGGGGGGCACCCCTCCACTTT,TRBJ1-6,.,few,TRBV19,14
CASSLGGVGETQYF,TGTGCCAGCAGCTTAGGCGGGGTCGGGGAGACCCAGTACTTC,TRBJ2-5,.,many,TRBV7-2,14
CASSFNLGTQYF,TGTGCCAGCAGTTTCAACCTTGGGACCCAGTACTTC,TRBJ2-5,.,few,TRBV6-2/TRBV6-3,12
CSVPDRESYNEQYF,TGCAGCGTTCCAGACAGGGAGTCCTACAATGAGCAGTACTTC,TRBJ2-7,TRBD1,.,TRBV29-1,14
CAISDSATGGHYGYTF,TGTGCCATCAGTGATTCCGCGACAGGGGGCCACTATGGCTACACCTTC,TRBJ1-2,TRBD1,.,TRBV10-3,16
CSVRAGADYNEQYF,TGCAGTGTACGGGCGGGGGCAGATTACAATGAGCAGTACTTC,TRBJ2-7,.,few,TRBV20-1,14
CSARDPRRGNEQFF,TGCAGTGCTAGAGATCCCAGGAGGGGCAATGAGCAGTTCTTC,TRBJ2-1,.,.,TRBV20-1,14
CASSPRLTSYEQYF,TGTGCCAGCAGCCCCAGGCTTACCTCCTACGAGCAGTACTTC,TRBJ2-7,.,few,TRBV9,14
CASGGRDRSTEAFF,TGCGCCAGCGGCGGTCGGGATCGTAGCACTGAAGCTTTCTTT,TRBJ1-1,.,.,TRBV5-1,14
CASSRTEADEQFF,TGTGCCAGCAGTCGGACAGAGGCGGATGAGCAGTTCTTC,TRBJ2-1,.,few,TRBV12-3/TRBV12-4,13
CASSATGTGTLGEQYF,TGTGCCAGCAGCGCAACCGGGACAGGGACACTGGGTGAGCAGTACTTC,TRBJ2-7,TRBD1,.,TRBV9,16